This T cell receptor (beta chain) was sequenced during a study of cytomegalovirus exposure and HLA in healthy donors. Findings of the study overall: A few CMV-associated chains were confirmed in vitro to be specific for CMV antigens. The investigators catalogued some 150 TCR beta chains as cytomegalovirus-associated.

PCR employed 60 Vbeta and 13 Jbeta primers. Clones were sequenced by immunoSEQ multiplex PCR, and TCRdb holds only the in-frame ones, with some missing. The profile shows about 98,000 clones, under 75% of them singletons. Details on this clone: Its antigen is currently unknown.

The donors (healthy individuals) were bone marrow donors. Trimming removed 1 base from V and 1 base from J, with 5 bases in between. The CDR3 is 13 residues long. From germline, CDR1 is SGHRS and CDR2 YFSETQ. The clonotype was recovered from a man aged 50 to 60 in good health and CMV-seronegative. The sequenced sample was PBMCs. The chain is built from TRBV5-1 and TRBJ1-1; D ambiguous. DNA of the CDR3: TGCGCCAGCAGCTTGCTGGCGAACACTGAAGCTTTCTTT. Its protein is CASSLLANTEAFF.